Sequencing of this TCR beta chain was carried out in a study of blood T cell repertoires in COVID-19. Whole-study context: Whether acute or convalescent, the COVID-19 samples came from the United States, Italy and Spain. From T cells, B-cell-depleted T cells, or PBMCs came the material, which was cDNA or gDNA.

Profiled with immunoSEQ multiplex PCR; TCRdb holds only in-frame clones, not every one. In the table there are 400,000 to 450,000 clones, about nine tenths of which are singletons. The TCR sequence derives from a woman aged 25 to 39 with active or convalescent COVID-19. Sequencing used peripheral blood.

CDR3 protein: CASSTGTGSYEQYF. CDR3 sequence (DNA): TGCGCCAGCAGCACCGGGACAGGGTCATACGAGCAGTACTTC. This rearrangement joins TRBV5-1 to TRBJ2-7; TRBD1 agrees at 9 bases. The CDR3 consists of 14 residues. V lost 4 bases and J lost 4; bases outside the gene matches: 6. Germline-derived CDR1 and CDR2 are SGHRS and YFSETQ.